Below, one T cell receptor beta chain is given with its context. This clone came up a few times. Its antigen is still unknown. No quality values exist for individual bases; no much larger clone is one base distant. The entry originates in a study of beta chain features in type 1 diabetes (dated by TCRdb to 2017 to 2018). At the level of the whole study: No differences in mean age, gender distribution, total cell number or subset yield were found between patients and healthy donors. A total of roughly 99 million sorted cells were examined across all samples, and the number of cells per subset was strongly correlated with RNA yield. In the study, TCRB repertoires of sorted circulating CD4+ T cell subsets from recently diagnosed type 1 diabetes patients were compared with those of matched healthy donors. Naive and central memory subsets were obtained from all 28 donors, but regulatory and stem cell-like memory subsets were isolated from only 8 patients and roughly 8 healthy donors. What the work shows at the level of the full study, not this receptor alone: Shorter templates might be favored by PCR, yet because patient and control samples were amplified and corrected together, any such skew would affect both groups equally. Patients with type 1 diabetes made fewer insertions and deleted more nucleotides at VDJ recombination sites, implying thymic rearrangement abnormalities. Naive, central memory and regulatory TCRB repertoires appeared to be more similar among patients than among healthy donors. Because cDNA was sequenced instead of genomic DNA, activated cells with high expression could be over-represented, although the groups did not differ in activation or CD3 levels. Because small numbers of individuals were included in the HLA sub-analyses, any influence of HLA type on TCRB rearrangement was left unresolved. Type 1 diabetes patients showed a moderate but significant shortening of TCRB CDR3 length in all four CD4+ subsets.

The entire isolated RNA was reverse transcribed using the High Capacity cDNA Reverse Transcription Kit, and thus expressed TCRB transcripts were sequenced. Deep immunoSEQ sequencing was applied to naive, central memory and regulatory T cell samples, giving an average of approximately 4 million total reads per sample. After sorted cells were lysed in RLT buffer, RNA was extracted with DNase-treated RNeasy Micro or Mini kits, with the choice depending on cell number. Each cell subset was processed separately to prevent cross-contamination, with patient and healthy donor samples processed together. The immunoSEQ multiplex PCR was used to amplify TCRB sequences from cDNA, yielding 87-bp fragments that span the CDR3 region. Sequencing of the amplicons was done on the Illumina HiSeq platform. On the authors' methods: Synthetic template baselines were used to correct PCR bias computationally, reads within Hamming distance 2 were collapsed, and singletons that could not be merged were discarded. Reads were aligned against IMGT to assign V, D and J genes, CDR3 length and insertions or deletions at six rearrangement sites. Within each subset, clonotype counts were normalized to sorted cell number, after which true diversity and Gini coefficients were computed with the tcR R package. The overlap coefficient, calculated on TCRB nucleotide sequences, was used to quantify repertoire sharing. TCRdb re-hosts the immuneACCESS table, in-frame sequences only. Its copies lack some clones; in the studies checked, an unresolved V gene accounts for under half of them, and the cause for the rest is not known. V and J calls and clone size are copied from that table; D and trimming were computed from the DNA. In this sample the table shows about 390,000 clones, around 10% of which occur a single time. Together, the top ten hold about 0.6% of the sample.

Each donor gave one peripheral blood draw, approximately 110 mL on average, collected into heparinised tubes. Naive, central memory, regulatory and stem cell-like memory CD4+ T cells were sorted on a BD FACSAria II using a panel including CD45RO, CCR7, CD25, CD127, CD95 and CD27. A purity above 95% was achieved for all sorted populations. PBMCs were separated immediately by Lymphoprep density gradient centrifugation and were stained directly, without being cultured. Samples were stained and sorted in pairs, with one healthy donor and one patient per experiment, so that batch effects were minimized. Spanning cysteine to phenylalanine, the CDR3 consists of 11 amino acids. The only DNA kept is the CDR3, 33 bases in frame from the first base. V sheds 7 bases and J sheds 4 bases, leaving 8 bases between their ends. Taken from the germline V gene (reference sequence), the CDR1 and CDR2 loops are MNHNY and SVGAGI.

This TCR was recovered from a man younger than 45 with type 1 diabetes. Rearrangement joined TRBV6-6 to TRBJ2-7; there is no confident call for the D gene. Sequencing was performed on central memory CD4+ T cells from blood. The sequence in DNA is TGTGCCAGCACCTCGGCATACGAGCAGTACTTC. The resulting protein is CASTSAYEQYF.